These 13 T cell receptor beta chains originate from one sample sequenced in a study of cytomegalovirus exposure and HLA in healthy donors. Both 60 Vbeta primers and 13 Jbeta primers went into the PCR. Data came from immunoSEQ multiplex PCR; TCRdb stores just in-frame clones and leaves some out. The sample contains some 140,000 clones, over 60% of which appear only once. Sequenced input: PBMCs. The receptors come from a male donor in good health and CMV-seropositive.

The rearrangement uses TRBV7-9 and TRBJ2-7; 7 bases are shared with TRBD1. With V trimmed by 4 bases and J by 0 bases, 6 bases remained unmatched. The CDR3 is 15 amino acids. Germline CDR1 and CDR2: SEHNR and FQNEAQ (reference sequence). The CDR3 protein is CASSYSGGNSYEQYF. The CDR3 DNA reads TGTGCCAGCAGCTACTCAGGGGGTAACTCCTACGAGCAGTACTTC.

This clone occurred a few times. The chain combines TRBV7-9 with TRBJ1-1; D unclear. Trimming left V 1 base short and J 5 bases short, with 8 bases between. Germline V gene sequence: CDR1 SEHNR, CDR2 FQNEAQ (reference sequence). The CDR3 length is 13 residues. As DNA, the CDR3 is TGTGCCAGCAGCTTAGAGGCGGGAACTGAAGCTTTCTTT. Translated: CASSLEAGTEAFF.

The chain has TRBV4-2 and TRBJ2-1, with TRBD2 identical over 12 bases. The CDR3 consists of 20 residues. The V gene's germline CDR1 is LGHNA and CDR2 YNFKEQ. Trimming cost V 0 bases and J 8 bases; bases outside gene matches: 17. The CDR3 DNA follows: TGTGCCAGCAGCCAAGATTGGGCACCCAGACTAGCGGGAGAGCGCGATGAGCAGTTCTTC. Its protein product is CASSQDWAPRLAGERDEQFF.

This clone occurred a few times. The chain couples TRBV4-2 to TRBJ2-1; 9 bases align to TRBD2. After removal of 4 bases from V and 13 bases from J, the junction contained 11 bases not matched to a gene. The CDR3 consists of 14 residues. The germline V gene encodes CDR1 LGHNA and CDR2 YNFKEQ. The CDR3 is CASSRGTSPNLQFF. DNA of the CDR3: TGTGCCAGCAGCCGAGGGACTAGCCCGAATTTACAGTTCTTC.

The chain couples TRBV7-9 to TRBJ1-1; D gene ambiguous. Germline V gives CDR1 SEHNR, CDR2 FQNEAQ (reference sequence). CDR3 length: 12 amino acids. Trimming took 8 bases from V and 6 from J, leaving 13 bases between them. CDR3 coding DNA: TGTGCCAGCTATACTGATAGCGCTGAAGCTTTCTTT. Its translation: CASYTDSAEAFF.

The chain uses TRBV18 and TRBJ1-5; TRBD1 matches at 11 bases. Losses at the gene ends were 5 bases for V and 0 bases for J; bases not matched to a gene: 12. The germline V gene has CDR1 KGHSH and CDR2 LQKENI. The CDR3 covers 19 residues. The CDR3: CASSAYRTGGSYSNQPQHF. CDR3 bases: TGTGCCAGCTCAGCATATAGGACAGGGGGCTCTTATAGCAATCAGCCCCAGCATTTT.

The V and J genes are TRBV28 and TRBJ2-7; 8 nucleotides align to TRBD1. This CDR3 comprises 15 residues. V shed 3 bases and J 2 bases; nucleotides not matched to a gene: 6. In germline, CDR1 is MDHEN, CDR2 SYDVKM. The CDR3 DNA sequence: TGTGCCAGCAGTTTTGGGAAGGGACAGGCCTACGAGCAGTACTTC. Translation gives CASSFGKGQAYEQYF. Full variable domain (remainder filled in from reference TRBV28 and TRBJ2-7): DVKVTQSSRYLVKRTGEKVFLECVQDMDHENMFWYRQDPGLGLRLIYFSYDVKMKEKGDIPEGYSVSREKKERFSLILESASTNQTSMYLCASSFGKGQAYEQYFGPGTRLTVT.

The rearrangement links TRBV2 to TRBJ2-7; 7 nucleotides line up with TRBD1. The CDR3 is 12 amino acids. Losses at the gene ends were 10 bases for V and 2 bases for J; bases not matched to a gene: 5. The germline V gene encodes CDR1 SNHLY and CDR2 FYNNEI. CDR3 DNA sequence: TGTGCCACCGGGGACAGAACCTACGAGCAGTACTTC. Protein product: CATGDRTYEQYF.

A few counts support this clone. The chain recombines TRBV7-2 with TRBJ2-5, with 12 positions matching TRBD2. The end of the DNA fits TRBJ2-7 better, so the J call may be wrong. CDR3 length: 15 amino acids. Germline V lookup: CDR1 SGHTA, CDR2 FQGNSA. The CDR3 protein is CASSLVLAGGHEQYF. CDR3 nucleotides: TGTGCCAGCAGCTTAGTCCTAGCGGGGGGGCACGAGCAGTACTTC.

V and J are TRBV7-9 and TRBJ2-6, with D possibly TRBD2 on 6 matching bases. Germline V gene lookup returns CDR1 SEHNR and CDR2 FQNEAQ (reference sequence). Trimming shortened V by 5 bases and J by 4 bases, and 18 bases separated the two germline ends. This CDR3 comprises 17 residues. CDR3 sequence (DNA): TGTGCCAGCAGCCCCGAGAAGGGAGGAAAGGGGGCCAACGTCCTGACTTTC. Amino acids: CASSPEKGGKGANVLTF.

The V and J genes are TRBV5-1 and TRBJ2-3; 8 nucleotides match TRBD2. CDR1 is SGHRS, CDR2 YFSETQ, per germline. The CDR3 length is 14 residues. V trimming: 2 bases; J trimming: 7 bases; junction bases outside the gene matches: 6. CDR3 bases: TGCGCCAGCAGCTTAGCGGGGGATGTGAATACGCAGTATTTT. Residues: CASSLAGDVNTQYF.

Only one count was recorded for this clone. The J gene is TRBJ2-7, the V gene TRBV4-3; the match to TRBD1 covers 7 bases. V gave up 4 bases and J gave up 0 bases; unmatched junction bases: 3. The CDR3 is 14 residues long. In germline, CDR1 is LGHNA, CDR2 YSLEER. CDR3 loop: CASSPWDSSYEQYF. Here the CDR3 DNA reads TGCGCCAGCAGCCCTTGGGACAGCTCCTACGAGCAGTACTTC.

The rearrangement joins TRBV9 to TRBJ2-1, with 15 bases matching TRBD2. Germline lookup yields CDR1 SGDLS and CDR2 YYNGEE. Trimming at V came to 4 bases and at J to 4 bases, leaving 6 bases not matched to a gene. The CDR3 sequence is 17 residues long. The CDR3 sequence is CASSPSGTSGGYNEQFF. CDR3 DNA: TGTGCCAGCAGCCCATCCGGGACTAGCGGGGGGTACAATGAGCAGTTCTTC.